A single sample is the source of the 27 T cell receptor beta chains below, sequenced in a study of graft-versus-host responses after intestinal transplantation. The antigens these receptors bind are not known. The protocol was immunoSEQ multiplex PCR, while the TCRdb copy is restricted to in-frame clones and leaves out a portion. The sample carries more than 95,000 clones, around nine tenths recorded once. The specimen was unstimulated CD4+ T cells sorted from spleen or lymph node cells, collected before intestinal transplant. The receptors stem from a human donor who received an intestinal transplant.

The count of this clone is one. The chain employs TRBV9 and TRBJ1-1; D not resolved. The CDR3 length is 15 residues. With 0 bases removed from V and 4 bases from J, the gap between germline ends came to 13 bases. From germline, CDR1 is SGDLS and CDR2 YYNGEE. The CDR3: CASSVGATRSTEAFF. The DNA of the CDR3 is TGTGCCAGCAGCGTAGGAGCAACCCGGAGCACTGAAGCTTTCTTT.

The chain uses TRBV7-2 and TRBJ2-3; 10 nucleotides line up with TRBD1. J lost 2 bases, V lost 5 bases, and 4 bases had no gene match. CDR3 size: 15 residues. The germline V gene has CDR1 SGHTA and CDR2 FQGNSA. In nucleotides, the CDR3 is TGTGCCAGCAGCCGACAGGGGGCCTCCACAGATACGCAGTATTTT. This translates into CASSRQGASTDTQYF.

The chain has TRBV4-2 and TRBJ2-3; 9 bases match TRBD2. The V segment lost 2 bases and the J segment 3 bases; nucleotides outside the gene matches: 6. This CDR3 has 16 residues. In germline, CDR1 is LGHNA, CDR2 YNFKEQ. The CDR3 coding sequence is TGTGCCAGCAGCCAACGGACTAGCGAAGAGACAGATACGCAGTATTTT. Translating gives CASSQRTSEETDTQYF.

This clone has more than one count but fewer than ten. The rearrangement links TRBV5-1 to TRBJ1-1; no clear D gene. Germline CDR1 is SGHRS and CDR2 is YFSETQ. The CDR3 runs 14 residues. V was clipped by 0 bases and J by 1 base, with 7 bases between them. Here the CDR3 reads CASSLDRWNTEAFF. The DNA of the CDR3 is TGCGCCAGCAGCTTGGACAGATGGAACACTGAAGCTTTCTTT.

The chain links TRBV6-1 to TRBJ1-1, with 11 bases lining up with TRBD1. CDR3 size: 15 residues. V lost 6 bases, J lost 2 bases, and 5 bases stayed unmatched. Germline V gives CDR1 MNHNS, CDR2 SASEGT. This CDR3 is CASRRDRGSNTEAFF. CDR3 sequence (DNA): TGTGCCAGCAGGAGGGACAGGGGGTCTAACACTGAAGCTTTCTTT.

The rearrangement uses TRBV5-6 and TRBJ1-2; 9 positions match TRBD1. Trimming cost V 5 bases and J 3 bases; bases outside gene matches: 8. The CDR3 spans 15 residues. Germline V gene lookup returns CDR1 SGHDT and CDR2 YYEEEE. Written as DNA, the CDR3 is TGTGCCAGCAGATCCACAGGGGGCGCTGACTATGGCTACACCTTC. The encoded protein is CASRSTGGADYGYTF.

The rearrangement uses TRBV9 and TRBJ2-2, with 8 bases lining up with TRBD2. The germline V gene has CDR1 SGDLS and CDR2 YYNGEE. This CDR3 is built from 15 residues. The J segment lost 4 bases and the V segment lost 3 bases, leaving 5 bases of the junction unmatched. CDR3 DNA: TGTGCCAGCAGCGAGGTGGCGGGAGGCACCGGGGAGCTGTTTTTT. Amino acid sequence: CASSEVAGGTGELFF.

The V gene is TRBV4-2, the J gene TRBJ2-7, with a weak D call TRBD1 (5 bases). CDR1 is LGHNA, CDR2 YNFKEQ, per germline. This CDR3 is built from 14 residues. With 4 bases removed from V and 6 bases from J, the gap between germline ends came to 16 bases. DNA for the CDR3: TGTGCCAGCAGCCGGGGCGTGGATGGGGCCGAGCAGTACTTC. Translating gives CASSRGVDGAEQYF.

The J gene is TRBJ1-2, the V gene TRBV4-3; TRBD1 matches 7 bases. The germline V gene has CDR1 LGHNA and CDR2 YSLEER. V lost 4 bases to trimming and J lost 1 base; unmatched junction nucleotides: 6. This CDR3 has 15 amino acids. The CDR3 spells CASSRRTGYNYGYTF. CDR3 bases: TGCGCCAGCAGCCGCCGGACAGGCTATAACTATGGCTACACCTTC.

The chain has TRBV6-1 and TRBJ2-7; 7 nucleotides line up with TRBD1. Trimming removed 3 bases from V and 1 base from J; junction bases left unmatched: 0. The CDR3 length is 13 residues. Germline values: CDR1 MNHNS, CDR2 SASEGT. CDR3 protein: CASSEDRSYEQYF. The CDR3, as DNA: TGTGCCAGCAGTGAGGACAGGTCCTACGAGCAGTACTTC.

The rearrangement links TRBV19 to TRBJ2-5, with 7 bases identical to TRBD2. CDR3 length: 14 residues. In germline, CDR1 is LNHDA, CDR2 SQIVND (reference sequence). V lost 2 bases and J lost 5; bases outside the gene matches: 5. In DNA form, the CDR3 reads TGTGCCAGTAGTATATCGAGGACTAGGGAGACCCAGTACTTC. Translated, it gives CASSISRTRETQYF.

The DNA for the CDR3 is TGTGCCAGCAGCTTAGCAGGGGGCTCCTATAATTCACCCCTCCACTTT. Translating gives CASSLAGGSYNSPLHF. The V call is TRBV11-2, the J call TRBJ1-6, with TRBD1 matching over 7 bases. With 1 base clipped from V and 0 bases from J, the junction kept 0 bases outside the gene matches. Germline CDR1 SGHAT, CDR2 FQNNGV. The CDR3 has 16 residues.

This clone came up once. The rearrangement links TRBV28 to TRBJ2-5; D may be TRBD1 (5 bases). V lost 7 bases, J lost 3 bases, and 24 bases lay in between. The CDR3 runs to 17 residues. Germline-derived CDR1 and CDR2 are MDHEN and SYDVKM. CDR3 protein: CASISMQGFGRKETQYF. CDR3 DNA sequence: TGTGCCAGCATCTCGATGCAGGGATTCGGGCGAAAAGAGACCCAGTACTTC.

The J gene is TRBJ2-4, the V gene TRBV7-2; the match to TRBD2 covers 10 bases. Germline V gives CDR1 SGHTA, CDR2 FQGNSA. Trimming cost V 3 bases and J 6 bases; bases outside gene matches: 5. There are 15 residues in the CDR3. This chain's CDR3 is CASSFRAGGRNIQYF. Written as DNA, the CDR3 is TGTGCCAGCAGCTTCAGAGCGGGGGGGCGAAACATTCAGTACTTC.

The CDR3 is CASSAQGFGGELFF. The DNA of the CDR3 is TGTGCCAGCAGTGCACAGGGGTTCGGCGGGGAGCTGTTTTTT. This rearrangement joins TRBV2 to TRBJ2-2, with TRBD1 identical over 7 bases. J gave up 7 bases and V 4 bases, and 6 bases lay outside the gene matches. Germline V gives CDR1 SNHLY, CDR2 FYNNEI. The length of the CDR3 is 14 residues. The full variable domain, completed using reference TRBV2 and TRBJ2-2, is EPEVTQTPSHQVTQMGQEVILRCVPISNHLYFYWYRQILGQKVEFLVSFYNNEISEKSEIFDDQFSVERPDGSNFTLKIRSTKLEDSAMYFCASSAQGFGGELFFGEGSRLTVL.

The chain carries TRBV5-1 and TRBJ2-7; maybe TRBD2 (6 bases). V was trimmed by 4 bases and J by 1 base, leaving 15 bases between them. The CDR3 length is 15 residues. Germline CDR1 reads SGHRS; CDR2 reads YFSETQ. CDR3 loop: CASSRGTGDSYEQYF. CDR3 DNA sequence: TGCGCCAGCAGCCGGGGGACGGGGGATTCCTACGAGCAGTACTTC.

This chain links TRBV2 with TRBJ1-6; 9 nucleotides line up with TRBD1. With V trimmed by 4 bases and J by 5 bases, 3 bases remained unmatched. CDR1 is SNHLY, CDR2 FYNNEI, per germline. The CDR3 totals 15 residues. CDR3 loop: CASSVQGADNSPLHF. CDR3 coding DNA: TGTGCCAGCAGTGTACAGGGGGCCGATAATTCACCCCTCCACTTT.

J is TRBJ2-5 and V is TRBV6-5; D is ambiguous. The CDR3 contains 13 residues. V lost 3 bases to trimming and J lost 5 bases, with 10 bases between them. Germline CDR1 is MNHEY and CDR2 is SVGAGI. CDR3 amino acids: CASSYGVSETQYF. The DNA of the CDR3 is TGTGCCAGCAGTTATGGAGTGTCGGAGACCCAGTACTTC.

The chain carries TRBV9 and TRBJ2-1; possible D gene TRBD2, 6 bases. Germline lookup yields CDR1 SGDLS and CDR2 YYNGEE. This CDR3 is 14 amino acids long. V lost 3 bases, J lost 7 bases, and 14 bases lay in between. The CDR3 spells CASSALSGVNEQFF. Here the CDR3 DNA reads TGTGCCAGCAGCGCCCTTTCGGGAGTGAATGAGCAGTTCTTC.

This CDR3 is CASSYRTGDQPQHF. CDR3 bases: TGTGCCAGCAGCTACAGAACAGGTGATCAGCCCCAGCATTTT. V usage is TRBV7-2 and J usage is TRBJ1-5; tentatively, D is TRBD1 (5 bases). There are 14 residues in the CDR3. V shed 4 bases and J shed 5 bases, with 12 bases lying between them. Germline lookup yields CDR1 SGHTA and CDR2 FQGNSA.

The V gene is TRBV6-1, the J gene TRBJ2-3, with 8 positions matching TRBD2. The germline V gene encodes CDR1 MNHNS and CDR2 SASEGT. The V segment lost 5 bases and the J segment 1 base; nucleotides outside the gene matches: 5. The CDR3 sequence is 15 residues long. The CDR3 loop reads CASSSPGLGTDTQYF. CDR3 bases: TGTGCCAGCAGTAGCCCGGGACTAGGCACAGATACGCAGTATTTT.

The chain employs TRBV14 and TRBJ1-4, with D hard to call. From germline, CDR1 is SGHDN and CDR2 FVKESK. The V and J ends lost 4 bases and 7 bases respectively, with 22 bases between them. The CDR3 is made up of 17 amino acids. The DNA of the CDR3 is TGTGCCAGCAGCCTGGCCTGGCGGAGCACCCGGAGTGAAAAACTGTTTTTT. The encoded protein is CASSLAWRSTRSEKLFF.

The J gene is TRBJ1-1, the V gene TRBV5-1; TRBD1 is a possible D gene (5 bases). Trimming took 3 bases from V and 2 from J, leaving 14 bases between them. CDR3 length equals 15 residues. Per germline, CDR1 SGHRS and CDR2 YFSETQ. The CDR3 sequence: CASSSGAGPNTEAFF. The CDR3 region has the DNA TGCGCCAGCAGCTCGGGAGCGGGACCCAACACTGAAGCTTTCTTT. The whole variable domain, remainder taken from reference TRBV5-1 and TRBJ1-1, is KAGVTQTPRYLIKTRGQQVTLSCSPISGHRSVSWYQQTPGQGLQFLFEYFSETQRNKGNFPGRFSGRQFSNSRSEMNVSTLELGDSALYLCASSSGAGPNTEAFFGQGTRLTVV.

The chain links TRBV13 to TRBJ2-2; 14 nucleotides align to TRBD2. The CDR3 sequence is 17 residues long. The V gene's germline CDR1 is PRHDT and CDR2 FYEKMQ (reference sequence). The J segment lost 7 bases and the V segment lost 4 bases, leaving 8 bases of the junction unmatched. DNA for the CDR3: TGTGCCAGCAGCTCCCAGGGACTAGCGGGAGCGGGCGGGGAGCTGTTTTTT. It is translated as CASSSQGLAGAGGELFF.

This clone was seen just once. The chain recombines TRBV5-1 with TRBJ1-1; TRBD1 matches 7 bases. The CDR3 totals 15 residues. CDR1 is SGHRS, CDR2 YFSETQ, per germline. V lost 1 base and J lost 3; bases outside the gene matches: 6. CDR3 residues: CASSLSARGDTEAFF. The CDR3 coding sequence is TGCGCCAGCAGCTTGTCAGCCAGGGGGGACACTGAAGCTTTCTTT.

The chain joins TRBV19 to TRBJ2-5; weak D call: TRBD2 (5 bases). V shed 3 bases and J shed 7 bases, with 15 bases lying between them. CDR1 is LNHDA and CDR2 is SQIVND in the germline V gene (reference sequence). The CDR3 covers 14 residues. CDR3 coding DNA: TGTGCCAGTAGTATCAGTTCTAGCTCAGTGACCCAGTACTTC. Translation: CASSISSSSVTQYF.

The chain has TRBV11-1 and TRBJ2-3; 7 nucleotides align to TRBD2. CDR3 length equals 14 residues. Germline CDR1 is SGHAT and CDR2 is FQDESV (reference sequence). J was trimmed by 1 base and V by 2 bases; bases with no gene match: 0. CDR3 in amino acids: CASSLREGTDTQYF. The DNA of the CDR3 is TGTGCCAGCAGCTTACGGGAGGGCACAGATACGCAGTATTTT.